This record concerns one T cell receptor (beta chain) sequence. This sample was included in a study of blood T cell repertoires in COVID-19. Study as a whole: The origin of the acute and convalescent COVID-19 samples was the United States, Italy and Spain. Nucleic acid was either cDNA or gDNA, and it came from T cells, B-cell-depleted T cells, or PBMCs.

Trimming shortened V by 1 base and J by 4 bases, and 13 bases separated the two germline ends. Germline CDR1 reads LNHDA; CDR2 reads SQIVND (reference sequence). This CDR3 spans 16 amino acids. Authors' methods: Amplification of reference gene primers provided the estimated nucleated cell counts. Only in-frame clones appear in the TCRdb table, and some are missing; sequencing was by immunoSEQ multiplex PCR. The D gene and trimming were derived from the DNA, and the V and J assignments and clone size from that table. The table lists some 290,000 clones, approximately 87% of them singletons. The sequence came from a man aged 55 to 69 who had recovered from COVID-19. Sequencing was carried out using peripheral blood. The V and J genes are TRBV19 and TRBJ1-4; D is uncertain. The CDR3 DNA follows: TGTGCCAGTAGTATAGTGTGGTCGTCGGGTAATGAAAAACTGTTTTTT. Translated, it gives CASSIVWSSGNEKLFF.